A selection of T cell receptor beta chains follows, all from one sample in a study of blood T cell repertoires in COVID-19. Method: immunoSEQ multiplex PCR; TCRdb's copy keeps in-frame clones and lacks some. In the table there are more than 25,000 clones, roughly nine tenths of which are singletons. Sequenced sample: peripheral blood. These receptors all stem from a woman aged 40 to 50 with active or convalescent COVID-19. CDR3s include the opening cysteine and the closing phenylalanine or tryptophan.

v_gene: TRBV28; j_gene: TRBJ1-1; CDR3aa: CASSSRLGEAFF
v_gene: TRBV19; j_gene: TRBJ2-1; CDR3aa: CASQAGGGSSYNEQFF
v_gene: TRBV7-9; j_gene: TRBJ1-6; CDR3aa: CASSEGLLANSPLHF
v_gene: TRBV19; j_gene: TRBJ2-3; CDR3aa: CASSIGGGGDLFGTDTQYF
v_gene: TRBV7-6; j_gene: TRBJ2-1; CDR3aa: CASSLVSGQGNNEQFF
v_gene: TRBV23-1; j_gene: TRBJ2-1; CDR3aa: CASSQRSPRRSYNEQFF
v_gene: TRBV7-3; j_gene: TRBJ2-1; CDR3aa: CASSLTRTGTNEQFF
v_gene: TRBV3-1/TRBV3-2; j_gene: TRBJ2-2; CDR3aa: CASSPPVGRTGELFF
v_gene: TRBV12-3/TRBV12-4; j_gene: TRBJ2-2; CDR3aa: CASRPQRRELFF
v_gene: TRBV6-5; j_gene: TRBJ1-1; CDR3aa: CASSYGTANTEAFF
v_gene: TRBV6-5; j_gene: TRBJ1-2; CDR3aa: CASRARGDNYGYTF
v_gene: TRBV7-6; j_gene: TRBJ2-1; CDR3aa: CASSSRQGVNNEQFF
v_gene: TRBV6-5; j_gene: TRBJ2-7; CDR3aa: CASSQRLAGGLEQYF
v_gene: TRBV5-4; j_gene: TRBJ2-1; CDR3aa: CASSLPGSTPYNEQFF
v_gene: TRBV9; j_gene: TRBJ2-7; CDR3aa: CASSVEGREGLDEQYF
v_gene: TRBV6-5; j_gene: TRBJ2-7; CDR3aa: CASSSGQGGTSRYF
v_gene: TRBV7-3; j_gene: TRBJ1-1; CDR3aa: CASSLGRNTEAFF
v_gene: TRBV11-2; j_gene: TRBJ2-1; CDR3aa: CASSSWREGREQFF
v_gene: TRBV19; j_gene: TRBJ1-2; CDR3aa: CASGGAYGYTF
v_gene: TRBV28; j_gene: TRBJ1-1; CDR3aa: CASTIDNMNTEAFF
v_gene: TRBV6-5; j_gene: TRBJ1-6; CDR3aa: CASSGETGNSPLHF
v_gene: TRBV30; j_gene: TRBJ1-1; CDR3aa: CAWGGWDIEAFF
v_gene: TRBV4-2; j_gene: TRBJ1-5; CDR3aa: CASSQADKSNQPQHF
v_gene: TRBV23-1; j_gene: TRBJ2-1; CDR3aa: CASSQSGPTSGRANEQFF
v_gene: TRBV7-2; j_gene: TRBJ2-7; CDR3aa: CASSTPGLAGAGQYF
v_gene: TRBV9; j_gene: TRBJ2-5; CDR3aa: CASSVERGAETQYF
v_gene: TRBV11-2; j_gene: TRBJ2-1; CDR3aa: CASSFSGGGDEQFF
v_gene: TRBV9; j_gene: TRBJ2-1; CDR3aa: CASSSRQDEQFF